This T cell receptor beta chain was sequenced during a study of cytomegalovirus exposure and HLA in healthy donors. Study in general: In terms of ancestry, the Caucasian-associated cluster contained 75% to 85% of the approximately 400 genotyped donors.

This PCR relied on a set of 60 Vbeta primers and 13 Jbeta primers. Assay used: immunoSEQ multiplex PCR; TCRdb lists only in-frame clones, some missing. The sample contains approximately 150,000 clones, over 75% of which appear only once. Turning to this clone: Its specificity is unknown. The junction does not match germline at one end; this may be a read error. Other DNA sequences in this sample translate to the same CDR3.

The study, taken as a whole, reports: Researchers reportedly found TCR beta sequences accurately predicted most subjects' HLA-A and HLA-B alleles. A link between a missense DCLRE1C variant and TCR beta V- and J-gene trimming emerged from a later analysis.

This CDR3 has 15 amino acids. This TCR came from a man aged 25-45 years in good health and CMV-seropositive. J is TRBJ1-5 and V is TRBV5-7; D is possibly TRBD1 (6 bases). TRBV5-7 is classed as an ORF, of uncertain function. The specimen was PBMCs. The CDR3 DNA is TGCGCCAGCAGCTTGAGTGGGGGGGCCCACCAGCCCCAGCATTTT. Amino acids: CASSLSGGAHQPQHF.